One sample yielded the 24 T cell receptor beta chains listed below, sequenced in a study of blood T cell repertoires in COVID-19 (dated by TCRdb to about 2020). The library came from the immunoSEQ multiplex PCR assay. TCRdb holds this immuneACCESS table with in-frame rearrangements only. Some clones are missing; in checked studies, unresolved V genes explain under half, and the rest has no known cause. This sample is represented by approximately 210,000 clones; around 86% of them were singletons. The ten top clones hold about 9.9% of the sample. The specimen was peripheral blood. The origin of the receptors is a man in his fifties or sixties with COVID-19, enrolled during active disease.

The gene calls are TRBV28 and TRBJ2-3; 12 nucleotides match TRBD2. The germline gives CDR1 MDHEN, CDR2 SYDVKM. V shed 5 bases, J shed 2 bases, and the junction held 5 bases outside the gene matches. CDR3 length: 16 amino acids. The CDR3 here is CASSRLAGDPTDTQYF. The CDR3 region has the DNA TGTGCCAGCAGTCGACTAGCGGGGGATCCCACAGATACGCAGTATTTT.

J is TRBJ1-1 and V is TRBV11-2, with 10 bases matching TRBD1. V lost 5 bases to trimming and J lost 3 bases; unmatched junction nucleotides: 6. This CDR3 has 15 amino acids. CDR1 SGHAT and CDR2 FQNNGV come from the germline V gene. Here the CDR3 DNA reads TGTGCCAGCAGCCCAGGACAGGGGGAATACACTGAAGCTTTCTTT. It translates to CASSPGQGEYTEAFF.

The chain uses TRBV6-5 and TRBJ1-3, with D uncertain. This CDR3 region has 15 residues. The V end lost 0 bases, the J end lost 7 bases, and 13 bases lay between the germline ends. Germline V gives CDR1 MNHEY, CDR2 SVGAGI. The chain's CDR3 is CASSYSIGLPNTIYF. DNA for the CDR3: TGTGCCAGCAGTTACTCGATTGGGCTTCCCAACACCATATATTTT.

DNA for the CDR3: TGCGCCAGCAGCCAAGATCCGCCCGGGACAGTGAATAATTCACCCCTCCACTTT. Its protein is CASSQDPPGTVNNSPLHF. The rearrangement links TRBV4-3 to TRBJ1-6, with 7 bases fitting TRBD1. Germline loops: CDR1 LGHNA, CDR2 YSLEER. After removal of 0 bases from V and 5 bases from J, the junction contained 10 bases not matched to a gene. CDR3 size: 18 residues.

The rearrangement uses TRBV5-1 and TRBJ2-1, with 11 bases fitting TRBD2. Germline CDR1 SGHRS, CDR2 YFSETQ. CDR3 length: 14 amino acids. Losses at the gene ends were 2 bases for V and 9 bases for J; bases not matched to a gene: 4. CDR3 DNA sequence: TGCGCCAGCAGCTTTAGCGGGGGGGAGGTTGAGCAGTTCTTC. It encodes CASSFSGGEVEQFF.

The chain recombines TRBV12-3 or TRBV12-4 with TRBJ2-1, with D possibly matching TRBD1 (5 bases). V was shortened by 7 bases and J by 7 bases, with 11 bases between the two germline ends. CDR3 length: 12 residues. The CDR3 is CASNWGLNEQFF. The CDR3 nucleotides read TGTGCCAGCAATTGGGGCTTGAATGAGCAGTTCTTC.

The V call is TRBV9, the J call TRBJ2-1; no firm D call. The ends were cut back, 0 bases at V and 5 bases at J, with 9 bases in the middle. Germline CDR1 SGDLS, CDR2 YYNGEE. This CDR3 spans 14 amino acids. Here the CDR3 DNA reads TGTGCCAGCAGCGTAGGTAGCCTCCACAATGAGCAGTTCTTC. Translated, it gives CASSVGSLHNEQFF. Using reference TRBV9 and TRBJ2-1 for the parts outside the CDR3, the full variable domain is DSGVTQTPKHLITATGQRVTLRCSPRSGDLSVYWYQQSLDQGLQFLIQYYNGEERAKGNILERFSAQQFPDLHSELNLSSLELGDSALYFCASSVGSLHNEQFFGPGTRLTVL.

The chain is built from TRBV5-1 and TRBJ2-4; unclear D gene. Germline CDR1 is SGHRS and CDR2 is YFSETQ. The V and J ends lost 4 bases and 5 bases respectively, with 13 bases between them. The CDR3 loop spans 14 amino acids. CDR3 protein: CASSLASRENIQYF. The DNA for the CDR3 is TGCGCCAGCAGCCTGGCAAGTCGGGAAAACATTCAGTACTTC. Full variable domain (rest looked up from reference TRBV5-1 and TRBJ2-4): KAGVTQTPRYLIKTRGQQVTLSCSPISGHRSVSWYQQTPGQGLQFLFEYFSETQRNKGNFPGRFSGRQFSNSRSEMNVSTLELGDSALYLCASSLASRENIQYFGAGTRLSVL.

The rearrangement links TRBV5-1 to TRBJ2-1; TRBD1 agrees at 10 bases. CDR3 size: 15 residues. Germline V gene data show CDR1 as SGHRS and CDR2 as YFSETQ. Trimming removed 7 bases from V and 7 bases from J; junction bases left unmatched: 11. The CDR3 sequence is CASSSSGTGENEQFF. In DNA form, the CDR3 reads TGCGCCAGCTCTTCCTCCGGGACAGGGGAAAATGAGCAGTTCTTC.

This rearrangement joins TRBV5-8 to TRBJ1-6; 8 bases map to TRBD1. The J segment lost 10 bases and the V segment lost 1 base, leaving 4 bases of the junction unmatched. CDR1 and CDR2 (germline): SGHTS, YDEGEE. CDR3 length: 14 amino acids. The CDR3 nucleotides read TGTGCCAGCAGCTTGCTTCAGGGGGCATCACCCCTCCACTTT. Protein: CASSLLQGASPLHF.

This rearrangement joins TRBV9 to TRBJ2-7; D remains unclear. Germline values: CDR1 SGDLS, CDR2 YYNGEE. Trimming stripped 0 bases from V and 4 bases from J, with 8 bases between. The CDR3 loop spans 13 amino acids. CDR3 coding DNA: TGTGCCAGCAGCGTAGCCCCTAGTTACGAGCAGTACTTC. It encodes CASSVAPSYEQYF.

J is TRBJ1-4 and V is TRBV7-8; 7 bases are shared with TRBD1. The CDR3 loop spans 18 amino acids. Germline CDR1 is SGHVS and CDR2 is FQNEAQ. After removal of 4 bases from V and 1 base from J, the junction contained 12 bases not matched to a gene. This chain's CDR3 is CASSSGVRGDLTNEKLFF. The CDR3 bases are TGTGCCAGCAGCTCAGGGGTCAGGGGGGACCTAACTAATGAAAAACTGTTTTTT.

The CDR3 sequence: CASRSGEGTDTQYF. The DNA for the CDR3 is TGTGCCAGCAGGTCCGGGGAAGGGACAGATACGCAGTATTTT. This rearrangement joins TRBV2 to TRBJ2-3, with D possibly TRBD2 on 5 matching bases. The germline CDR1 and CDR2 sequences are SNHLY and FYNNEI. V lost 6 bases, J lost 3 bases, and 13 bases lay in between. The CDR3 extends over 14 amino acids. The full variable domain, its missing parts supplied by reference TRBV2 and TRBJ2-3, is EPEVTQTPSHQVTQMGQEVILRCVPISNHLYFYWYRQILGQKVEFLVSFYNNEISEKSEIFDDQFSVERPDGSNFTLKIRSTKLEDSAMYFCASRSGEGTDTQYFGPGTRLTVL.

V and J are TRBV20-1 and TRBJ2-7; D is unresolved. CDR1 is DFQATT and CDR2 is SNEGSKA in the germline V gene (reference sequence). This CDR3 region has 10 residues. Trimming took 6 bases from V and 3 from J, leaving 6 bases between them. CDR3 protein: CSAYNYEQYF. DNA for the CDR3: TGCAGTGCCTATAACTACGAGCAGTACTTC.

This rearrangement joins TRBV10-3 to TRBJ2-7; TRBD1 aligns across 7 bases. This CDR3 has 15 residues. Germline values: CDR1 ENHRY, CDR2 SYGVKD. Trimming at V came to 4 bases and at J to 2 bases, leaving 8 bases not matched to a gene. The CDR3 DNA reads TGTGCCATCAGTGTGGAAGGGGGCGCAACCTACGAGCAGTACTTC. Translating it yields CAISVEGGATYEQYF.

The chain has TRBV7-9 and TRBJ2-7; 7 bases agree with TRBD2. Germline assignment: CDR1 SEHNR and CDR2 FQNEAQ (reference sequence). The V segment lost 3 bases and the J segment 2 bases; nucleotides outside the gene matches: 7. The CDR3 sequence is 15 residues long. DNA for the CDR3: TGTGCCAGCAGCTTGCAAGCGGGATCCACCTACGAGCAGTACTTC. Protein product: CASSLQAGSTYEQYF.

The rearrangement links TRBV6-2 or TRBV6-3 to TRBJ1-4; 9 bases fit TRBD1. The V gene's germline CDR1 is MNHEY and CDR2 SVGEGT. Trimming at V came to 5 bases and at J to 8 bases, leaving 9 bases not matched to a gene. This CDR3 region has 15 residues. Here the CDR3 DNA reads TGTGCCAGCAGTCCCTCTGGGACAGGGAAAGAAAAACTGTTTTTT. Translated, it gives CASSPSGTGKEKLFF.

This chain uses TRBV18 with TRBJ1-1; no definite D call. CDR1 and CDR2 from the germline V gene are KGHSH and LQKENI. Deletions cut 10 bases from V and 8 bases from J, with 17 bases between. This CDR3 contains 12 residues. DNA of the CDR3: TGTGCCACCCGCCCGAGTTCACTAGAAGCTTTCTTT. Residues: CATRPSSLEAFF.

V gene TRBV2 combines with J gene TRBJ2-7; 16 bases are a match to TRBD2. This CDR3 contains 21 residues. Germline trimming cut 8 bases from V and 0 bases from J; bases unmatched to any gene: 19. Germline V gives CDR1 SNHLY, CDR2 FYNNEI. The CDR3 loop is CASDSRGGPGLAGGLSYEQYF. The CDR3 region has the DNA TGTGCCAGCGACTCCCGGGGCGGGCCGGGACTAGCGGGAGGGCTCTCCTACGAGCAGTACTTC.

The genes are TRBV5-5 and TRBJ2-2, with no clear D. The germline gives CDR1 SGHKS, CDR2 YYEKEE (reference sequence). This CDR3 has 13 amino acids. V was shortened by 1 base and J by 4 bases, with 5 bases between the two germline ends. The CDR3 nucleotides read TGTGCCAGCAGCTTGACAGTCACCGGGGAGCTGTTTTTT. It encodes CASSLTVTGELFF.

The chain carries TRBV5-4 and TRBJ2-2; perhaps TRBD1 as D (5 bases). V was cut by 9 bases and J by 4 bases, with 16 bases left in between. CDR3 size: 14 residues. Per the germline V gene, CDR1 is SGHNT and CDR2 is YYREEE (reference sequence). Written as DNA, the CDR3 is TGTGCCATTCATGGCAGGGTAGTCACCGGGGAGCTGTTTTTT. Translation gives CAIHGRVVTGELFF.

The J gene is TRBJ2-7, the V gene TRBV6-5, with TRBD1 matching over 9 bases. Germline CDR1 and CDR2: MNHEY and SVGAGI. The CDR3 is 13 residues long. The ends lost 4 bases at V and 6 bases at J; junction bases unmatched: 4. The CDR3 bases are TGTGCCAGCAGTTTCCGGGACAGGGCCGAGCAGTACTTC. Translation: CASSFRDRAEQYF.

V gene TRBV5-5 combines with J gene TRBJ1-5; possibly TRBD1 for D (5 bases). Germline values: CDR1 SGHKS, CDR2 YYEKEE (reference sequence). The CDR3 extends over 16 amino acids. Deletions cut 2 bases from V and 1 base from J, with 13 bases between. CDR3 in amino acids: CASSFRGGGSNQPQHF. The CDR3 DNA follows: TGTGCCAGCAGCTTCCGGGGCGGGGGAAGCAATCAGCCCCAGCATTTT. The full variable domain, rest sourced from reference TRBV5-5 and TRBJ1-5, is DAGVTQSPTHLIKTRGQQVTLRCSPISGHKSVSWYQQVLGQGPQFIFQYYEKEERGRGNFPDRFSARQFPNYSSELNVNALLLGDSALYLCASSFRGGGSNQPQHFGDGTRLSIL.

This clone has only a few counts. As the CDR3 is not closed by the conserved phenylalanine or tryptophan, this likely results from a read error. The DNA is omitted, as the CDR3 cannot be located on it reliably, and the CDR3 follows TCRdb's listing. The rearrangement links TRBV9 to TRBJ2-7; the table's D call TRBD1 went unverified against the DNA. Germline CDR1 and CDR2: SGDLS and YYNGEE. The CDR3 is 15 residues long, ends included. Here the CDR3 reads CASRFSRDRCPVEII.